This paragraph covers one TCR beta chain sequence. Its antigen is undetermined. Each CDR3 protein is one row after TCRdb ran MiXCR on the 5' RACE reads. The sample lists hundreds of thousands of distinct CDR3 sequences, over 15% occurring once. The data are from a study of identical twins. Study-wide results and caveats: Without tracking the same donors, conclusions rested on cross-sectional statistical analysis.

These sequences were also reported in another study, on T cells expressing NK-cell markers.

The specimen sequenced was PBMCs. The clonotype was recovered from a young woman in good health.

CDR3 in amino acids: CSVASGRAYGELFF. In DNA form, the CDR3 reads TGCAGCGTTGCTTCGGGCAGGGCGTACGGGGAGCTGTTTTTT. This chain joins TRBV29-1 and TRBJ2-2, with D tentatively TRBD1 (5 bases). The V and J ends lost 4 bases and 7 bases respectively, with 16 bases between them. CDR1 and CDR2 (germline): SQVTM, ANQGSEA. The CDR3 extends over 14 amino acids.